There are a few counts of the clone carrying this TCR beta chain. Its specificity is unknown. V trimming: 4 bases; J trimming: 8 bases; junction bases outside the gene matches: 12. The germline gives CDR1 LGHNA, CDR2 YSLEER. CDR3 length: 15 residues. This entry comes from a study of T cell responses to AZD1222 COVID-19 vaccine. Study background: Second-dose intervals near 4 or 12 weeks were combined. Points from the study as a whole: The sample set comprised mostly white British donors with more females, and clonal diversity was possibly underestimated. CD4 TCRs covered the whole spike, strongest at regions 160-218 and 743-854.

Only in-frame clones appear in the TCRdb table, and some are missing; sequencing was by immunoSEQ multiplex PCR. The sample has approximately 140,000 clones; about 93% are singletons. The TCR sequence derives from an adult in good health. The chain combines TRBV4-3 with TRBJ1-2; 8 bases are shared with TRBD1. Sequenced material: peripheral blood, taken on day 0 of AZD1222 vaccination. The CDR3 reads CASSLIKQGVEGYTF. In DNA, the CDR3 is TGCGCCAGCAGCCTAATCAAACAGGGGGTAGAAGGCTACACCTTC.